This T cell receptor beta chain was obtained from a study of neurological immune-mediated disorders. Looked up from germline, CDR1 is MRHNA and CDR2 is SNTAGT. CDR3 length: 13 residues. V was shortened by 3 bases and J by 8 bases, with 10 bases between the two germline ends. For sorted libraries, the input was about a million CD4+ or CD8+ T cells. This clonotype was found many times. Its antigen is currently unknown. Study-wide results and limits: No sharing of CDR3 amino acid sequences was observed among expanded clones across subjects, suggesting private repertoires in all groups.

5'RACE employing 10-nucleotide random UMIs yielded the cDNA. TCRdb redid the calling of the 5' RACE reads with MiXCR, one entry per CDR3 protein. The repertoire holds about 10,000 distinct CDR3 sequences, with approximately 22% as singletons. The receptor's source is a woman in her forties with multiple sclerosis. The V and J genes are TRBV6-4 and TRBJ2-2; D possibly uses TRBD1 or TRBD2 (5 bases each). Sequenced sample: CD8+ T cells from blood. The CDR3 sequence is CASSDRDVGELFF. Here the CDR3 DNA reads TGTGCCAGCAGTGATCGGGACGTTGGGGAGCTGTTTTTT.